The clone carrying this T cell receptor beta chain occurred a few times. Its specificity is not known. These data belong to a study of T cell repertoires in cytomegalovirus infection. Background on the study: Signatures in public TCR beta sequences pointed to both CMV infection and matching HLA type.

A single record per CDR3 protein comes from TCRdb applying MiXCR to the reads. Here the sample spans more than 650,000 distinct CDR3 sequences, 35% being singletons. After removal of 2 bases from V and 6 bases from J, the junction contained 3 bases not matched to a gene. The CDR3 is 14 residues long. From germline, CDR1 is SGHRS and CDR2 YFSETQ. Study outcomes and limitations: The cumulative frequency of public TCR beta families distinguished individuals who carried CMV together with the relevant HLA. HLA-C-restricted CMV clonotypes gave the most frequent clonotype in two of eight donors.

Source material: PBMCs. This clonotype was obtained from a human donor in good health (CMV status not recorded). Some clones in this sample may be carry-over from other donors' samples. V gene TRBV5-1 combines with J gene TRBJ2-1, with 9 bases fitting TRBD2. CDR3 in amino acids: CASSFSGGLNEQFF. The CDR3 nucleotides are TGCGCCAGCAGCTTTAGCGGGGGACTCAATGAGCAGTTCTTC.